The source of this T cell receptor (beta chain) is a study of blood T cell repertoires in COVID-19. Sequenced by immunoSEQ multiplex PCR; TCRdb stores in-frame clones only, minus some. The data contain roughly 50,000 clones, approximately 90% of them singletons. The CDR3 runs to 15 residues. V dropped 4 bases and J dropped 8; count of bases not matched to a gene: 9. Germline-derived CDR1 and CDR2 are KGHDR and SFDVKD. The chain joins TRBV24-1 to TRBJ2-1, with 8 bases fitting TRBD1. The sequence came from a woman aged 40 to 50 with active COVID-19. What was sequenced was peripheral blood. The chain's CDR3 is CATSDPRQGQDEQFF. The DNA of the CDR3 is TGTGCCACCAGTGACCCCCGACAGGGGCAGGATGAGCAGTTCTTC.